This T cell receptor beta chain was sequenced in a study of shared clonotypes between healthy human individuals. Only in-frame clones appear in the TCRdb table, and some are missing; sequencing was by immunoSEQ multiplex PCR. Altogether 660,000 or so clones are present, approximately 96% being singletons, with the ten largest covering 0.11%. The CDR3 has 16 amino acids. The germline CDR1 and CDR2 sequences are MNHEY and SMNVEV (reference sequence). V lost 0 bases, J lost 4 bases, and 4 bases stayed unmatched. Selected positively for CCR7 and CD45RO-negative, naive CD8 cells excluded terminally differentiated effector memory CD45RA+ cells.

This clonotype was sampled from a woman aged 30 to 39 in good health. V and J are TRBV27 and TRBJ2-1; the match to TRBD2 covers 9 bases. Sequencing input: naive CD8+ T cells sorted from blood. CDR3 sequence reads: CASSLSGTSIYNEQFF. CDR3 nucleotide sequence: TGTGCCAGCAGTTTATCCGGGACTAGCATTTACAATGAGCAGTTCTTC.